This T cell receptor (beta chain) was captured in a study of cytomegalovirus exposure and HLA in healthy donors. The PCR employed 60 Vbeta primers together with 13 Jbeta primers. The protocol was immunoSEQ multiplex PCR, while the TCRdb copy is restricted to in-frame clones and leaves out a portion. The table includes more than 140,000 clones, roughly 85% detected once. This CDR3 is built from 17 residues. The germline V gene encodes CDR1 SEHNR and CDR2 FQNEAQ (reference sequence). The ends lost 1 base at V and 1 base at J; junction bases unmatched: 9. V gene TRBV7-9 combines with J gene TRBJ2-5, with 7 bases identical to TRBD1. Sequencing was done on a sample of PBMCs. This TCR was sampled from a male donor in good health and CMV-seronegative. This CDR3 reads CASSLGGTGVTQETQYF. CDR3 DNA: TGTGCCAGCAGCTTAGGGGGCACAGGGGTGACCCAAGAGACCCAGTACTTC.